These T cell receptor beta chains were read from a single sample in a study of T cell responses to AZD1222 COVID-19 vaccine. TCRdb's table, derived via immunoSEQ multiplex PCR, lists solely in-frame clones and lacks some. This sample yields 150,000 to 200,000 clones, of which around 92% are seen a single time; approximately 1.3% belongs to the top ten. The starting material was peripheral blood, obtained 28 days after the second AZD1222 dose. The receptors come from an adult who received the AZD1222 COVID-19 vaccine. Each CDR3 is given with its conserved first and last residue. Fields, in order: D gene, V gene, J gene, clone size, CDR3 protein, CDR3 DNA. The D gene is left open where the match is weak. Size is stated for part of the rows, as once, few or many counts, or as a class when the clone is expanded.

TRBD2	TRBV7-8	TRBJ2-7	NA	CASSLVAGGLYEQYF	TGTGCCAGCAGCTTAGTGGCGGGGGGGCTCTACGAGCAGTACTTC
TRBD1	TRBV5-5	TRBJ2-6	NA	CASSPTGAVLTF	TGTGCCAGCAGCCCCACAGGGGCCGTCCTGACTTTC
NA	TRBV4-1	TRBJ1-2	NA	CASSLSRAAYGYTF	TGCGCCAGCAGCCTCTCGAGGGCAGCCTATGGCTACACCTTC
NA	TRBV4-3	TRBJ1-6	NA	CASSQDEILFYNSPLHF	TGCGCCAGCAGCCAAGATGAGATTCTCTTCTATAATTCACCCCTCCACTTT
NA	TRBV7-6	TRBJ1-4	NA	CASSSFGLTLFF	TGTGCCAGCAGTTCTTTTGGACTGACTCTGTTTTTT
NA	TRBV29-1	TRBJ1-2	NA	CSVAGKDGYTF	TGCAGCGTTGCGGGGAAAGATGGCTACACCTTC
TRBD1	TRBV12-3/TRBV12-4	TRBJ1-2	NA	CASSLGQAYGYTF	TGTGCCAGCAGTTTGGGACAGGCCTATGGCTACACCTTC
TRBD1	TRBV4-3	TRBJ1-4	NA	CASSPGQGGWTNEKLFF	TGCGCCAGCAGCCCGGGACAGGGCGGTTGGACTAATGAAAAACTGTTTTTT
NA	TRBV7-3	TRBJ2-3	NA	CASSRGLPEDTQYF	TGTGCCAGCAGCCGGGGACTTCCGGAAGATACGCAGTATTTT
NA	TRBV29-1	TRBJ1-1	NA	CSVDGVRGTEAFF	TGCAGCGTTGACGGGGTAAGGGGCACTGAAGCTTTCTTT
NA	TRBV7-9	TRBJ1-5	NA	CASTRAGNSNQPQHF	TGTGCCAGCACCCGGGCCGGTAATAGCAATCAGCCCCAGCATTTT
NA	TRBV7-2	TRBJ2-7	NA	CASSLKDGVGGQYF	TGTGCCAGCAGCTTAAAGGATGGCGTGGGGGGGCAGTACTTC
NA	TRBV5-5	TRBJ1-4	NA	CASSLANEKLFF	TGTGCCAGCAGCTTGGCTAATGAAAAACTGTTTTTT
NA	TRBV5-1	TRBJ2-2	NA	CASSPGPPSGELFF	TGCGCCAGCAGCCCCGGGCCCCCCAGCGGGGAGCTGTTTTTT
NA	TRBV16	TRBJ1-2	NA	CASSLQGPNYGYTF	TGTGCCAGCAGCCTGCAGGGACCCAACTATGGCTACACCTTC
NA	TRBV28	TRBJ1-1	NA	CASTEIGVGNTEAFF	TGTGCCAGCACCGAAATAGGGGTTGGAAACACTGAAGCTTTCTTT
NA	TRBV2	TRBJ2-7	once	CASSDSYEQYF	TGTGCCAGCAGTGACAGTTACGAGCAGTACTTC
NA	TRBV19	TRBJ1-2	NA	CASRNRDYGYTF	TGTGCCAGTAGGAACCGGGACTATGGCTACACCTTC
NA	TRBV12-2	TRBJ1-5	NA	CASRGSGTENQPQHF	TGTGCAAGTCGCGGATCCGGGACGGAGAATCAGCCCCAGCATTTT
TRBD1	TRBV3-1/TRBV3-2	TRBJ1-2	NA	CASSPGTANGYTF	TGTGCCAGCAGCCCGGGGACAGCTAATGGCTACACCTTC
NA	TRBV2	TRBJ1-2	NA	CASSGLGRDYGYTF	TGTGCCAGCAGTGGACTGGGGCGCGACTATGGCTACACCTTC
NA	TRBV15	TRBJ1-2	NA	CATSRLSLPGDTYGYTF	TGTGCCACCAGCAGACTCTCTCTCCCTGGGGACACCTATGGCTACACCTTC
TRBD1	TRBV11-2	TRBJ1-5	NA	CASSLGTGGKQPQHF	TGTGCCAGCAGCTTAGGGACAGGGGGCAAACAGCCCCAGCATTTT
NA	TRBV5-4	TRBJ1-6	NA	CASSLAEGLLNNSPLHF	TGTGCCAGCAGCTTAGCTGAAGGGCTCCTTAATAATTCACCCCTCCACTTT
TRBD2	TRBV4-3	TRBJ2-2	NA	CASSQGLAGYTGELFF	TGCGCCAGCAGCCAGGGACTAGCGGGATACACCGGGGAGCTGTTTTTT
NA	TRBV6-1	TRBJ1-1	once	CASSDPMGSMNTEAFF	TGTGCCAGCAGTGATCCTATGGGCAGTATGAACACTGAAGCTTTCTTT
NA	TRBV7-9	TRBJ1-4	NA	CASRPVGYGTNEKLFF	TGTGCCAGCAGACCCGTCGGATACGGGACTAATGAAAAACTGTTTTTT
TRBD1	TRBV29-1	TRBJ1-2	NA	CSVGTGSEGYTF	TGCAGCGTTGGGACAGGGTCGGAGGGCTACACCTTC
NA	TRBV7-8	TRBJ1-4	NA	CASTRIANEKLFF	TGTGCCAGCACCCGAATTGCTAATGAAAAACTGTTTTTT
NA	TRBV29-1	TRBJ1-4	NA	CSARDEKLFF	TGCAGCGCCAGAGATGAAAAACTGTTTTTT
TRBD1	TRBV10-3	TRBJ1-1	NA	CAISVLGTGGGGEAFF	TGTGCCATCAGTGTCCTAGGGACAGGGGGAGGAGGTGAAGCTTTCTTT
TRBD1	TRBV7-9	TRBJ1-1	NA	CASSIRPGQGAHTEAFF	TGTGCCAGCAGCATACGCCCGGGGCAGGGGGCGCACACTGAAGCTTTCTTT
NA	TRBV18	TRBJ2-7	NA	CASSPLERTSHYEQYF	TGTGCCAGCTCACCCCTCGAAAGGACTTCCCACTACGAGCAGTACTTC
NA	TRBV21-1	TRBJ1-2	NA	CASINMRGYTF	TGTGCCAGCATCAACATGAGGGGCTACACCTTC
NA	TRBV5-1	TRBJ2-7	NA	CASSPATSYEQYF	TGCGCCAGCAGCCCCGCCACTAGTTACGAGCAGTACTTC
TRBD1	TRBV10-3	TRBJ2-7	few	CANSRDRSYEQYF	TGTGCCAACTCACGGGACAGGTCCTACGAGCAGTACTTC
TRBD2	TRBV10-3	TRBJ2-5	NA	CAISDGGGPQETQYF	TGTGCCATCAGTGATGGGGGAGGGCCCCAAGAGACCCAGTACTTC
NA	TRBV14	TRBJ2-7	NA	CASSQGRILEREQYF	TGTGCCAGCAGCCAAGGGCGGATCCTTGAACGCGAGCAGTACTTC
NA	TRBV7-2	TRBJ2-7	NA	CASSPRAYEQYF	TGTGCCAGCAGCCCCCGGGCCTACGAGCAGTACTTC
NA	TRBV21-1	TRBJ1-2	NA	CAWHGPHYGYTF	TGTGCCTGGCACGGTCCTCACTATGGCTACACCTTC
TRBD2	TRBV6-1	TRBJ2-5	NA	CASSEASSGFETQYF	TGTGCCAGCAGTGAGGCCTCTAGCGGGTTTGAGACCCAGTACTTC
TRBD1	TRBV20-1	TRBJ1-1	NA	CSASRDRYYTEAFF	TGCAGTGCTAGTCGGGACAGGTACTACACTGAAGCTTTCTTT
NA	TRBV30	TRBJ1-1	NA	CAWSPGQNTEAFF	TGTGCCTGGAGCCCGGGACAGAACACTGAAGCTTTCTTT
TRBD2	TRBV13	TRBJ2-7	NA	CASSLGLAGISYEQYF	TGTGCCAGCAGCTTGGGACTAGCAGGGATCTCCTACGAGCAGTACTTC
NA	TRBV11-1	TRBJ1-1	NA	CASSYQGAVNTEAFF	TGTGCCAGCAGCTACCAAGGGGCAGTGAACACTGAAGCTTTCTTT
NA	TRBV4-1	TRBJ1-4	NA	CASSLVISDLNEKLFF	TGCGCCAGCAGCCTCGTGATCTCGGACCTGAATGAAAAACTGTTTTTT
TRBD2	TRBV7-6	TRBJ2-3	NA	CASSLLGYEREGDTQYF	TGTGCCAGCAGCTTATTAGGGTACGAGCGGGAGGGAGATACGCAGTATTTT
NA	TRBV6-5	TRBJ1-1	NA	CASRRGSEAFF	TGTGCCAGCCGGAGGGGGTCTGAAGCTTTCTTT
NA	TRBV7-2	TRBJ2-1	NA	CASSSSHLWAQNEYNEQFF	TGTGCCAGCAGCTCTTCCCACCTGTGGGCCCAAAACGAATACAATGAGCAGTTCTTC
TRBD1	TRBV6-5	TRBJ1-2	NA	CASTLNRDRPLGYTF	TGTGCCAGCACCTTGAACCGGGACAGGCCCTTAGGCTACACCTTC